Each of the 5 T cell receptor beta chains below was sequenced from the same sample in a study of T cell repertoires in cytomegalovirus infection. These receptors are not linked to any known antigen. TCRdb independently ran MiXCR on the reads; one entry per CDR3 protein. The sample holds hundreds of thousands of distinct CDR3 sequences, about 33% seen once. The sequencing used cultured PBMCs, collected from culture after CMV antigen stimulation. Every receptor here comes from a human donor in good health (CMV status not recorded). Some clones in this sample may be carry-over from other donors' samples.

The J gene is TRBJ1-4, the V gene TRBV6-1, with D possibly being TRBD1 (5 bases). The CDR3 length is 15 residues. Trimming took off 5 bases at V and 8 bases at J, with 18 bases between the two ends. Germline loops: CDR1 MNHNS, CDR2 SASEGT. The chain's CDR3 is CASSNDPQGREKLFF. DNA of the CDR3: TGTGCCAGCAGTAATGACCCCCAGGGACGGGAAAAACTGTTTTTT.

The chain uses TRBV28 and TRBJ2-7; 7 bases line up with TRBD1. The J segment lost 4 bases and the V segment lost 6 bases, leaving 3 bases of the junction unmatched. The CDR3 totals 12 residues. Germline loops: CDR1 MDHEN, CDR2 SYDVKM. CDR3 residues: CASRNRGYEQYF. The CDR3 coding sequence is TGTGCCAGCAGGAACAGGGGATACGAGCAGTACTTC.

The sample holds a few counts of this clonotype. The chain joins TRBV6-2 or TRBV6-3 to TRBJ2-1; 8 bases align to TRBD2. The ends lost 6 bases at V and 1 base at J; junction bases unmatched: 11. This CDR3 has 17 amino acids. The V gene's germline CDR1 is MNHEY and CDR2 SVGEGT. The CDR3 DNA sequence: TGTGCCAGCAGAATAAAGGGCGGGAGGCCATCCTACAATGAGCAGTTCTTC. Encoded protein: CASRIKGGRPSYNEQFF.

This clonotype was observed at least ten times. The chain carries TRBV7-6 and TRBJ2-2; TRBD2 agrees at 7 bases. The CDR3 sequence is 18 residues long. CDR1 is SGHVS and CDR2 is FNYEAQ in the germline V gene. V shed 1 base, J shed 4 bases, and the junction held 12 bases outside the gene matches. The CDR3 spells CASSLEAPGTTGTGELFF. The CDR3 coding sequence is TGTGCCAGCAGCTTAGAGGCCCCCGGGACTACTGGCACCGGGGAGCTGTTTTTT.

The table lists this clonotype with a few counts. The chain carries TRBV4-1 and TRBJ2-3, with 7 bases fitting TRBD1. This CDR3 is built from 17 residues. V shed 1 base and J 5 bases; nucleotides not matched to a gene: 12. Germline V gene lookup returns CDR1 MGHRA and CDR2 YSYEKL. The CDR3: CASSQGGQGVLQDTQYF. CDR3 nucleotide sequence: TGCGCCAGCAGCCAAGGTGGTCAGGGGGTTTTACAAGATACGCAGTATTTT.